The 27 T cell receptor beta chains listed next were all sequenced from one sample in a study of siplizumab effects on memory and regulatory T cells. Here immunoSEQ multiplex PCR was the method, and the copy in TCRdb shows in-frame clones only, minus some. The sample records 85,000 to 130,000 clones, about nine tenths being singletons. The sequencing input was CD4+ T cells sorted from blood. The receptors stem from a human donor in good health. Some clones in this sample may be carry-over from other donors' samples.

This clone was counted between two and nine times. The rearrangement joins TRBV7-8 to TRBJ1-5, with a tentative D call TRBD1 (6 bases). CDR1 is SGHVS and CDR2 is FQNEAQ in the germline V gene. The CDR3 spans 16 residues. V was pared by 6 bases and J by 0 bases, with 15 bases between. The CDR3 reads CASRTADRYSNQPQHF. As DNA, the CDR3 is TGTGCCAGCAGGACGGCTGACAGGTATAGCAATCAGCCCCAGCATTTT.

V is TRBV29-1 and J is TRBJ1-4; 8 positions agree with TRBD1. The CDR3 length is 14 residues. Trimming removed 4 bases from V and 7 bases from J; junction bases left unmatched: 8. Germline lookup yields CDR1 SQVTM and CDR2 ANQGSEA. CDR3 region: CSVGQGLDSEKLFF. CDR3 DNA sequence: TGCAGCGTTGGACAGGGGCTTGATAGTGAAAAACTGTTTTTT.

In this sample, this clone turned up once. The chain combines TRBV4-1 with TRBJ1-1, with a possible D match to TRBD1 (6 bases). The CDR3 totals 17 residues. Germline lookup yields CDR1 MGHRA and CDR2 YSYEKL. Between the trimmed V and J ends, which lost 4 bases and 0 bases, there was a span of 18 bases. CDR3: CASSPETRGAMNTEAFF. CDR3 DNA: TGCGCCAGCAGCCCTGAAACCAGGGGTGCAATGAACACTGAAGCTTTCTTT.

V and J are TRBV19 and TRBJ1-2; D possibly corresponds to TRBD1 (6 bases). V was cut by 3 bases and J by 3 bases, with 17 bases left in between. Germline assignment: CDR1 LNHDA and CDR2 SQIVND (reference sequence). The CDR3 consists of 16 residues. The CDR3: CASSIQGRGGDYGYTF. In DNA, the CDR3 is TGTGCCAGTAGTATCCAGGGACGTGGGGGCGACTATGGCTACACCTTC.

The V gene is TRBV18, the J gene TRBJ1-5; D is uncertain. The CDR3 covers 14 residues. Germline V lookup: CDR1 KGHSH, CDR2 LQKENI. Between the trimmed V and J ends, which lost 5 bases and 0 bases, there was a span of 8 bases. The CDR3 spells CASSVEPSNQPQHF. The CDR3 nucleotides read TGTGCCAGCTCAGTAGAACCTAGCAATCAGCCCCAGCATTTT.

The CDR3 DNA is TGCGCCAGCAGCCCATACGGGACCCCCGACACCGGGGAGCTGTTTTTT. It translates to CASSPYGTPDTGELFF. The V gene is TRBV5-1, the J gene TRBJ2-2, with D possibly called TRBD1 or TRBD2 (5 bases each). CDR1 and CDR2 (germline): SGHRS, YFSETQ. The ends were cut back, 4 bases at V and 3 bases at J, with 16 bases in the middle. The CDR3 covers 16 residues.

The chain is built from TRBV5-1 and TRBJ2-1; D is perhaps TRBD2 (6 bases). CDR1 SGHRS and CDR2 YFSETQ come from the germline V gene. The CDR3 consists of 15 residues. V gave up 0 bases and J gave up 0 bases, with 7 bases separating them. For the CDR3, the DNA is TGCGCCAGCAGCTTGGCCGGGAGCTCCTACAATGAGCAGTTCTTC. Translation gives CASSLAGSSYNEQFF. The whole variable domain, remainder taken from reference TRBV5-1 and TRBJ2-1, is KAGVTQTPRYLIKTRGQQVTLSCSPISGHRSVSWYQQTPGQGLQFLFEYFSETQRNKGNFPGRFSGRQFSNSRSEMNVSTLELGDSALYLCASSLAGSSYNEQFFGPGTRLTVL.

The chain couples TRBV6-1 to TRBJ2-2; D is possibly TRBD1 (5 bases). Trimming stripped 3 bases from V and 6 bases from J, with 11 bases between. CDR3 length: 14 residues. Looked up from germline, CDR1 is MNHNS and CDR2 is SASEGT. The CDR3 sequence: CASSELQDSGELFF. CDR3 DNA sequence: TGTGCCAGCAGTGAGCTACAGGATTCCGGGGAGCTGTTTTTT.

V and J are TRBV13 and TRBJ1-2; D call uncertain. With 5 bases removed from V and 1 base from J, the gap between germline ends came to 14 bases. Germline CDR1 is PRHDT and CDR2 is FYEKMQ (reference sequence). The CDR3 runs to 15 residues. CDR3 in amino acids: CASSITFDDNYGYTF. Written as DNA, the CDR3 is TGTGCCAGCAGCATAACCTTCGACGATAACTATGGCTACACCTTC.

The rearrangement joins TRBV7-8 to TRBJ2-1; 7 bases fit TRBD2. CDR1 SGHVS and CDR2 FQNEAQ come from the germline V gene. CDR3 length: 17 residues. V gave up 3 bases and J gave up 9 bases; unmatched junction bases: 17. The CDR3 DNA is TGTGCCAGCAGCTTGTTGAGTGGGAGGGCCGGATCGAGTGAGCAGTTCTTC. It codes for CASSLLSGRAGSSEQFF. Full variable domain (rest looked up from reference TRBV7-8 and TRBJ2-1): GAGVSQSPRYKVAKRGQDVALRCDPISGHVSLFWYQQALGQGPEFLTYFQNEAQLDKSGLPSDRFFAERPEGSVSTLKIQRTQQEDSAVYLCASSLLSGRAGSSEQFFGPGTRLTVL.

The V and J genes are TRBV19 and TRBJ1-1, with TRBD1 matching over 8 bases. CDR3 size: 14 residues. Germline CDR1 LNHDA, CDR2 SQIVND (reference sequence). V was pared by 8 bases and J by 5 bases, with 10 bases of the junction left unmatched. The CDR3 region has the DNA TGTGCCAGTCTACAAGGACAGGGTCGAACTGAAGCTTTCTTT. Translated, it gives CASLQGQGRTEAFF.

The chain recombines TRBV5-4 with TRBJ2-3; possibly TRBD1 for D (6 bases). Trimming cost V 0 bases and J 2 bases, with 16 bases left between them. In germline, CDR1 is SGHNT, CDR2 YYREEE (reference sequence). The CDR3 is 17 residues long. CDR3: CASSLAGTRKNTDTQYF. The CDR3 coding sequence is TGTGCCAGCAGCTTGGCCGGGACAAGAAAAAACACAGATACGCAGTATTTT.

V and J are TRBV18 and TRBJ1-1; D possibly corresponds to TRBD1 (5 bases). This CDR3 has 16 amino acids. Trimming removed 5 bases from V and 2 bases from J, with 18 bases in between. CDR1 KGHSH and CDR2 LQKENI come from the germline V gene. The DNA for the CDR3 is TGTGCCAGCTCAAGAAACAGGTTAGGTGACAACACTGAAGCTTTCTTT. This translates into CASSRNRLGDNTEAFF.

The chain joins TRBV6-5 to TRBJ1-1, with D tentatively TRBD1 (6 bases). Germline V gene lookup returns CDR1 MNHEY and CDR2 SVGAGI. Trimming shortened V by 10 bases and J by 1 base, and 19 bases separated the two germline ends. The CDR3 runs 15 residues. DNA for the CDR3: TGTGCCACATTTGGGGGCCCTAGGAGGAACACTGAAGCTTTCTTT. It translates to CATFGGPRRNTEAFF.

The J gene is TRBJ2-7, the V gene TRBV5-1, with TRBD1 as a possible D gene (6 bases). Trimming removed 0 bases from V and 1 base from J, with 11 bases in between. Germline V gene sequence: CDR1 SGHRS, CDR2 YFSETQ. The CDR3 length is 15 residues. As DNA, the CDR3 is TGCGCCAGCAGCTTGGGTCGGGGACATTCCTACGAGCAGTACTTC. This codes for CASSLGRGHSYEQYF.

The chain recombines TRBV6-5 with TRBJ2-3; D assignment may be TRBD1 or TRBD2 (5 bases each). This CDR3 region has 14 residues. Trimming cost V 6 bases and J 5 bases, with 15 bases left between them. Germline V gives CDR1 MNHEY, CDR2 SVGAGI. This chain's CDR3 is CASSRERGKDTQYF. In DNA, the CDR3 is TGTGCCAGCAGCCGAGAGAGGGGTAAAGATACGCAGTATTTT.

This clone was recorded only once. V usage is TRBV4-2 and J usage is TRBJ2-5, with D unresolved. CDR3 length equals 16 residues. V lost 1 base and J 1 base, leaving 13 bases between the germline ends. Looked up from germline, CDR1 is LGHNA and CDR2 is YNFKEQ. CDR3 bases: TGTGCCAGCAGCCAAGCTGGTCAGACCCTCCAAGAGACCCAGTACTTC. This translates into CASSQAGQTLQETQYF.

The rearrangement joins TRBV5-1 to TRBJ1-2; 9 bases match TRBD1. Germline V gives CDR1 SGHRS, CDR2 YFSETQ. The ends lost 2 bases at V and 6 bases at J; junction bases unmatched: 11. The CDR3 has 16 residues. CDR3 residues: CASSFLGQGRRDGYTF. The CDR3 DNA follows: TGCGCCAGCAGCTTCCTTGGACAGGGGCGCCGGGATGGCTACACCTTC.

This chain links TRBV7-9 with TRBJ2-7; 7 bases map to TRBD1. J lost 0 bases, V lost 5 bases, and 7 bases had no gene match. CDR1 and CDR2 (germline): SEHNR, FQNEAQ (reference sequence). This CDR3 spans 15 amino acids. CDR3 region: CASSPRTGSSYEQYF. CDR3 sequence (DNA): TGTGCCAGCAGCCCAAGGACAGGTAGCTCCTACGAGCAGTACTTC. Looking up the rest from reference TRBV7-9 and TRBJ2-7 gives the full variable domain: DTGVSQNPRHKITKRGQNVTFRCDPISEHNRLYWYRQTLGQGPEFLTYFQNEAQLEKSRLLSDRFSAERPKGSFSTLEIQRTEQGDSAMYLCASSPRTGSSYEQYFGPGTRLTVT.

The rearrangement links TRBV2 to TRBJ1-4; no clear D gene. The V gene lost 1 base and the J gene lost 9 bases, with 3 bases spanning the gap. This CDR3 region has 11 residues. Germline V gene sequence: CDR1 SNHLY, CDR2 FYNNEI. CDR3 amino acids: CASSEEQKLFF. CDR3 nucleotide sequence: TGTGCCAGCAGTGAAGAACAAAAACTGTTTTTT.

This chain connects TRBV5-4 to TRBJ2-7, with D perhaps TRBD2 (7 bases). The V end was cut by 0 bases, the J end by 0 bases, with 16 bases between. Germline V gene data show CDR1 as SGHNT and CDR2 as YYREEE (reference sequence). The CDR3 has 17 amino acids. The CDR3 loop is CASSLGGGRSSSYEQYF. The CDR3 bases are TGTGCCAGCAGCTTGGGGGGGGGCAGATCCAGCTCCTACGAGCAGTACTTC.

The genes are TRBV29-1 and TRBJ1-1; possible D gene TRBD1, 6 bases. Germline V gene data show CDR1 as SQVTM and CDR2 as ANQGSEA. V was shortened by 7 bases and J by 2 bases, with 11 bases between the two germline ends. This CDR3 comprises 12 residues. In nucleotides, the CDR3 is TGCAGCGCGGACAGTCGAAACACTGAAGCTTTCTTT. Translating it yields CSADSRNTEAFF. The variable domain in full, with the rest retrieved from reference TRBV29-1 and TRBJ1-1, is SAVISQKPSRDICQRGTSLTIQCQVDSQVTMMFWYRQQPGQSLTLIATANQGSEATYESGFVIDKFPISRPNLTFSTLTVSNMSPEDSSIYLCSADSRNTEAFFGQGTRLTVV.

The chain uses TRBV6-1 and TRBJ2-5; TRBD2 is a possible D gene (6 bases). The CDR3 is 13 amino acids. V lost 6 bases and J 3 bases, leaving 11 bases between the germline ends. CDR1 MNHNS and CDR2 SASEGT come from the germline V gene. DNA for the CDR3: TGTGCCAGCAGCTTGACTAGTAAAGAGACCCAGTACTTC. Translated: CASSLTSKETQYF.

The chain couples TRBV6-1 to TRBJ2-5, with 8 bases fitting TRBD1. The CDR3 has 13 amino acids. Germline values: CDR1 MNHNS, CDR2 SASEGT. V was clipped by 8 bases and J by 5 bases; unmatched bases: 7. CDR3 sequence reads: CASGQGLGETQYF. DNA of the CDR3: TGTGCCAGCGGACAGGGTTTGGGTGAGACCCAGTACTTC.

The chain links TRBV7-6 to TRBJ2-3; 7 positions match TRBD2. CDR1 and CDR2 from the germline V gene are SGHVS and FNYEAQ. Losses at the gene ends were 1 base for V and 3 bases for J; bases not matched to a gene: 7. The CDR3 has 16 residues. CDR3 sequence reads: CASSLVGGYETDTQYF. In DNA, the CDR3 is TGTGCCAGCAGCTTAGTCGGGGGGTACGAAACAGATACGCAGTATTTT.

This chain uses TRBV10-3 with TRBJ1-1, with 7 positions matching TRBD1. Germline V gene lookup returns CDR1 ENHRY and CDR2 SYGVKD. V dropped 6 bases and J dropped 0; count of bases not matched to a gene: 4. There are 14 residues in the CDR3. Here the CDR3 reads CAIRSGTVNTEAFF. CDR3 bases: TGTGCCATCAGATCCGGGACAGTGAACACTGAAGCTTTCTTT.

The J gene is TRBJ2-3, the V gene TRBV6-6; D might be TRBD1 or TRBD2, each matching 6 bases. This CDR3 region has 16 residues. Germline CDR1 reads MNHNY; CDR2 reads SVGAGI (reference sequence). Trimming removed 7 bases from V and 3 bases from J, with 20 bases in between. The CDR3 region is CASKPTGGGGTDTQYF. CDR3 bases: TGTGCCAGCAAACCCACCGGAGGGGGTGGGACAGATACGCAGTATTTT.